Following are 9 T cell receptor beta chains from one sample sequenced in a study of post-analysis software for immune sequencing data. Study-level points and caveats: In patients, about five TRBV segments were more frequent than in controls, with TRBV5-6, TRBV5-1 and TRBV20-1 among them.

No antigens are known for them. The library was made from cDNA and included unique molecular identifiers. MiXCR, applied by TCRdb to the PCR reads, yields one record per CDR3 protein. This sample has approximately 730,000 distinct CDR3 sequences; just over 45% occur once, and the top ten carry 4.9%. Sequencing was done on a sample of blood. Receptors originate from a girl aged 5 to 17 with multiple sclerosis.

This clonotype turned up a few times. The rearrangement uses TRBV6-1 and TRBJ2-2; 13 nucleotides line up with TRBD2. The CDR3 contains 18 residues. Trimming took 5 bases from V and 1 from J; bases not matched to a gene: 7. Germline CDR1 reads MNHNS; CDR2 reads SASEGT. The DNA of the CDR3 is TGTGCCAGCAGTCGGACTAGCGGGAGTCTTAGGAACACCGGGGAGCTGTTTTTT. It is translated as CASSRTSGSLRNTGELFF.

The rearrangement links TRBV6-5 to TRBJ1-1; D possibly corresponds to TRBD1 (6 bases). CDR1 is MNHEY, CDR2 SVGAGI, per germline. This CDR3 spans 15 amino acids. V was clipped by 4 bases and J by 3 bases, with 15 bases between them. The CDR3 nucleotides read TGTGCCAGCAGTTCCGCGACAGGCCCGGACACTGAAGCTTTCTTT. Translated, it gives CASSSATGPDTEAFF.

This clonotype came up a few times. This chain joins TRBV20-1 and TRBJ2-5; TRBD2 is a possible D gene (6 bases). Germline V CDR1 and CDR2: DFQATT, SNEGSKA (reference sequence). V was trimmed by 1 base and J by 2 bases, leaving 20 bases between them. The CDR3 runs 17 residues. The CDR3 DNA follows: TGCAGTGCTAGAGTTCCGGGAGTCTCAGTAAATCAAGAGACCCAGTACTTC. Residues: CSARVPGVSVNQETQYF.

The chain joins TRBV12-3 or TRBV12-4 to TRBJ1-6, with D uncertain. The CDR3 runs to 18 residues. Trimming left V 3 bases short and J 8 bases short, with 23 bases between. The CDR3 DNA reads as TGTGCCAGCAGTTTTCGCCGAGGTTCATACCGGGTCGATTCACCCCTCCACTTT. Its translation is CASSFRRGSYRVDSPLHF.

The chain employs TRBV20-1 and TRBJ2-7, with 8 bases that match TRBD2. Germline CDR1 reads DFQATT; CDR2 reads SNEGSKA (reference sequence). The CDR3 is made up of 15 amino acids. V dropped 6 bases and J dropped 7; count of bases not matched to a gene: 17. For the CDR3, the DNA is TGCAGTGCCAAACCCGTTAGCGGGATCTACAATGAGCAGTACTTC. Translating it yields CSAKPVSGIYNEQYF.

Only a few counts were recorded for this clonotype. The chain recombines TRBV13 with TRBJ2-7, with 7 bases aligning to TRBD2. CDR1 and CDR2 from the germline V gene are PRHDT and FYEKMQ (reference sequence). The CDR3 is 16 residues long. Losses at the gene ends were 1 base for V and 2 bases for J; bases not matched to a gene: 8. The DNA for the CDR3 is TGTGCCAGCAGCTTAGACGGGAGGTGGAGGACCTACGAGCAGTACTTC. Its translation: CASSLDGRWRTYEQYF.

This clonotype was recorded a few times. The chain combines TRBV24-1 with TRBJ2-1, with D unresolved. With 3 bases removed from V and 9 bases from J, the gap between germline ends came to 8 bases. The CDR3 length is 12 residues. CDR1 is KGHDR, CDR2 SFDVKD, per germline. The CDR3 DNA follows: TGTGCCACCAGTGATACGGTCGGTGAGCAGTTCTTC. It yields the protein CATSDTVGEQFF.

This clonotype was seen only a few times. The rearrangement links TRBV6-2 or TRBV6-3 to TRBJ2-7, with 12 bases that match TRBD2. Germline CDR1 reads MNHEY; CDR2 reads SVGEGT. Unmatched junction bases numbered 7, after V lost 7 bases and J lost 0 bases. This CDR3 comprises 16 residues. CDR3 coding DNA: TGTGCCAGCAAGGGACTAGCGGGCCCTACCTCCTACGAGCAGTACTTC. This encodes CASKGLAGPTSYEQYF.

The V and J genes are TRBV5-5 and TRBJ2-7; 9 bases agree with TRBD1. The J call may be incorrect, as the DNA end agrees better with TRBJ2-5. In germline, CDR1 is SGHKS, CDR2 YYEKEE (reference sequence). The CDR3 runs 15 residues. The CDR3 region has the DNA TGTGCCAGCAGCTTAATTACAGGGGGCGGGGAGACCCAGTACTTC. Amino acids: CASSLITGGGETQYF.